These T cell receptor beta chains were read from a single sample in a study of T cells after yellow fever vaccination. TCRdb recomputed calls from the 5' RACE reads with MiXCR, one row per CDR3 protein. The sample contains around 63,000 distinct CDR3 sequences, roughly 7.4% of which appear only once. Sequenced material: CD8+ T cells sorted from PBMCs, taken 15 days after the yellow fever booster vaccination. The origin of the receptors is a man younger than 40 who received the YFV17D yellow fever vaccine. Each CDR3 is given with its conserved first and last residue. Each record gives: J gene, D gene, clone size, V gene, CDR3 DNA, CDR3 protein. D genes are given only for firm matches. The listing skips clone size in some rows; elsewhere it reads once, few, many or a size class.

j_gene: TRBJ2-3
d_gene: TRBD1
abundance: many
v_gene: TRBV4-2
CDR3nt: TGTGCCAGCAGGGTACAGGGGGCAAGCACAGATACGCAGTATTTT
CDR3aa: CASRVQGASTDTQYF

j_gene: TRBJ2-1
d_gene: .
abundance: many
v_gene: TRBV19
CDR3nt: TGTGCCAGTAGTGACAGAAGCTCCTACAATGAGCAGTTCTTC
CDR3aa: CASSDRSSYNEQFF

j_gene: TRBJ2-1
d_gene: TRBD2
abundance: many
v_gene: TRBV7-9
CDR3nt: TGTGCCAGCAGCTTACCAAGGACTAGCGGGGTCAATGAGCAGTTCTTC
CDR3aa: CASSLPRTSGVNEQFF

j_gene: TRBJ2-3
d_gene: TRBD2
abundance: many
v_gene: TRBV12-5
CDR3nt: TGTGCTAGTGGTTTGTTAGCGGGAGGGCCTGCAGATACGCAGTATTTT
CDR3aa: CASGLLAGGPADTQYF

j_gene: TRBJ2-5
d_gene: TRBD2
abundance: many
v_gene: TRBV28
CDR3nt: TGTGCCAGCAGTTTCGACCCTAACGGGGGGGAAGGGGAGACCCAGTACTTC
CDR3aa: CASSFDPNGGEGETQYF

j_gene: TRBJ1-2
d_gene: .
abundance: many
v_gene: TRBV6-6
CDR3nt: TGTGCCAGCAGTCTCGAAACCTACTATGGCTACACCTTC
CDR3aa: CASSLETYYGYTF

j_gene: TRBJ2-7
d_gene: TRBD2
abundance: many
v_gene: TRBV6-1
CDR3nt: TGTGCCAGCAGTGGGGGGGGTGGGAGTGCCTACGAGCAGTACTTC
CDR3aa: CASSGGGGSAYEQYF

j_gene: TRBJ2-2
d_gene: .
abundance: many
v_gene: TRBV12-3/TRBV12-4
CDR3nt: TGTGCCAGCAGTTTAGGGGGGGGCGGGACCGGGGAGCTGTTTTTT
CDR3aa: CASSLGGGGTGELFF

j_gene: TRBJ2-7
d_gene: .
abundance: many
v_gene: TRBV7-2
CDR3nt: TGTGCCAGCAGCTTATTCGCCGAGCAGTACTTC
CDR3aa: CASSLFAEQYF

j_gene: TRBJ2-1
d_gene: TRBD2
abundance: many
v_gene: TRBV2
CDR3nt: TGTGCCCTGGGACTAGGGGGATTCAATGAGCAGTTCTTC
CDR3aa: CALGLGGFNEQFF

j_gene: TRBJ2-7
d_gene: TRBD2
abundance: many
v_gene: TRBV7-8
CDR3nt: TGTGCCAGCAGCTTACTCCGGGACTACCTTGGGGAGCAGTACTTC
CDR3aa: CASSLLRDYLGEQYF

j_gene: TRBJ2-7
d_gene: TRBD2
abundance: .
v_gene: TRBV3-1
CDR3nt: TGTGCCAGCAGCCATCCGGGACTAGATTCCTACGAGCAGTACTTC
CDR3aa: CASSHPGLDSYEQYF

j_gene: TRBJ1-2
d_gene: .
abundance: many
v_gene: TRBV29-1
CDR3nt: TGCAGCGTTGAAGGACCGGGGGAGGGCTACACCTTC
CDR3aa: CSVEGPGEGYTF

j_gene: TRBJ2-7
d_gene: TRBD2
abundance: many
v_gene: TRBV10-3
CDR3nt: TGTGCCATCAGTGAGTCTCTAGCGGGAGATGAGCAGTACTTC
CDR3aa: CAISESLAGDEQYF

j_gene: TRBJ2-1
d_gene: .
abundance: many
v_gene: TRBV4-3
CDR3nt: TGCGCCAGCAGCCAAGGTGGCGCCGGCTTAAGTTCCTACAATGAGCAGTTCTTC
CDR3aa: CASSQGGAGLSSYNEQFF

j_gene: TRBJ1-1
d_gene: .
abundance: many
v_gene: TRBV25-1
CDR3nt: TGTGCCAGCGGGGGAGGGGTAAACACTGAAGCTTTCTTT
CDR3aa: CASGGGVNTEAFF

j_gene: TRBJ2-3
d_gene: TRBD2
abundance: .
v_gene: TRBV29-1
CDR3nt: TGCAGCTCGTGGGGGCGGGAGGGCACAGATACGCAGTATTTT
CDR3aa: CSSWGREGTDTQYF

j_gene: TRBJ2-3
d_gene: TRBD2
abundance: many
v_gene: TRBV7-8
CDR3nt: TGTGCCAGCAGCTTTATAGCGGGAACTAGCACAGATACGCAGTATTTT
CDR3aa: CASSFIAGTSTDTQYF

j_gene: TRBJ2-1
d_gene: .
abundance: .
v_gene: TRBV7-6
CDR3nt: TGTGCCAGCAGCTTAGCTATTGAGGGCAATGAGCAGTTCTTC
CDR3aa: CASSLAIEGNEQFF

j_gene: TRBJ2-1
d_gene: TRBD2
abundance: .
v_gene: TRBV30
CDR3nt: TGTGCCTGGGACCGACTAGCGGGAGGCTCCTACAATGAGCAGTTCTTC
CDR3aa: CAWDRLAGGSYNEQFF

j_gene: TRBJ2-1
d_gene: .
abundance: many
v_gene: TRBV2
CDR3nt: TGTGCCAGCAGCCCTACTAATCTAGCCAATGAGCAGTTCTTC
CDR3aa: CASSPTNLANEQFF

j_gene: TRBJ2-1
d_gene: .
abundance: many
v_gene: TRBV7-8
CDR3nt: TGTGCCAGCAGCTTTGGGGCCGTCTACAATGAGCAGTTCTTC
CDR3aa: CASSFGAVYNEQFF

j_gene: TRBJ1-5
d_gene: .
abundance: many
v_gene: TRBV20-1
CDR3nt: TGCAGTGCTAGAGATATGGAGGGCGGGTGGAGCAATCAGCCCCAGCATTTT
CDR3aa: CSARDMEGGWSNQPQHF

j_gene: TRBJ2-2
d_gene: TRBD2
abundance: many
v_gene: TRBV5-6
CDR3nt: TGTGCCAGCAGCTTGGGGACAGCGATGGGACTAGCGGGAGCGAACACCGGGGAGCTGTTTTTT
CDR3aa: CASSLGTAMGLAGANTGELFF

j_gene: TRBJ2-1
d_gene: .
abundance: many
v_gene: TRBV7-6
CDR3nt: TGTGCCAGCAGCTTAGCAGGCAGCGAGCAGTTCTTC
CDR3aa: CASSLAGSEQFF

j_gene: TRBJ2-3
d_gene: .
abundance: few
v_gene: TRBV5-4
CDR3nt: TGTGCCAGCAATCGGCCAGGTCGCACAGATACGCAGTATTTT
CDR3aa: CASNRPGRTDTQYF

j_gene: TRBJ2-5
d_gene: .
abundance: many
v_gene: TRBV2
CDR3nt: TGTGCCAGCAGCCGAACGGACCAGTACTTC
CDR3aa: CASSRTDQYF

j_gene: TRBJ2-5
d_gene: TRBD1
abundance: few
v_gene: TRBV5-6
CDR3nt: TGTGCCAGCAGCGACCTGACAGGGGGCAGTTGGGAGACCCAGTACTTC
CDR3aa: CASSDLTGGSWETQYF

j_gene: TRBJ1-4
d_gene: .
abundance: many
v_gene: TRBV7-6
CDR3nt: TGTGCCAGCAGCTTCGACATGACGGATGATGAAAAACTGTTTTTT
CDR3aa: CASSFDMTDDEKLFF

j_gene: TRBJ1-2
d_gene: .
abundance: many
v_gene: TRBV29-1
CDR3nt: TGCAGCGCCAAGGAGGGGACCACTAACTATGGCTACACCTTC
CDR3aa: CSAKEGTTNYGYTF

j_gene: TRBJ2-7
d_gene: .
abundance: many
v_gene: TRBV12-3/TRBV12-4
CDR3nt: TGTGCCAGCAGTTTTAACCACGAGCAGTACTTC
CDR3aa: CASSFNHEQYF

j_gene: TRBJ2-3
d_gene: TRBD2
abundance: many
v_gene: TRBV7-6
CDR3nt: TGTGCCAGCACCGATCTAGCGGGACCTTCAATTACAGATACGCAGTATTTT
CDR3aa: CASTDLAGPSITDTQYF

j_gene: TRBJ1-4
d_gene: TRBD1
abundance: many
v_gene: TRBV6-5
CDR3nt: TGTGCCAGCAGTTACACCCAGGGGGCTGGGGAAAAACTGTTTTTT
CDR3aa: CASSYTQGAGEKLFF

j_gene: TRBJ2-1
d_gene: TRBD2
abundance: many
v_gene: TRBV9
CDR3nt: TGTGCCAGCAGCGTTGGACGGGAGGCTGACAATGAGCAGTTCTTC
CDR3aa: CASSVGREADNEQFF

j_gene: TRBJ1-2
d_gene: TRBD1
abundance: medium-sized
v_gene: TRBV29-1
CDR3nt: TGCAGCGTTGGGACAGGGGGCTACTATGGCTACACCTTC
CDR3aa: CSVGTGGYYGYTF

j_gene: TRBJ2-1
d_gene: .
abundance: many
v_gene: TRBV7-8
CDR3nt: TGTGCCAGCAGCTTCGGCAATGAGCAGTTCTTC
CDR3aa: CASSFGNEQFF

j_gene: TRBJ2-1
d_gene: .
abundance: .
v_gene: TRBV7-6
CDR3nt: TGTGCCAGCAGCTTAGGGGCTTGGGGGACCCAGTCCTACAATGAGCAGTTCTTC
CDR3aa: CASSLGAWGTQSYNEQFF

j_gene: TRBJ2-1
d_gene: .
abundance: many
v_gene: TRBV27
CDR3nt: TGTGCCAGCAGTTTTGGGGAACTCAATGAGCAGTTCTTC
CDR3aa: CASSFGELNEQFF

j_gene: TRBJ2-7
d_gene: .
abundance: many
v_gene: TRBV7-9
CDR3nt: TGTGCCAGCAGCTTAGGGATTGATTTGGAGCAGTACTTC
CDR3aa: CASSLGIDLEQYF

j_gene: TRBJ2-5
d_gene: TRBD1
abundance: .
v_gene: TRBV27
CDR3nt: TGTGCCAGCAGTGCCCTGTACCGCGGACAGGGACGAGAGACCCAGTACTTC
CDR3aa: CASSALYRGQGRETQYF

j_gene: TRBJ2-3
d_gene: .
abundance: few
v_gene: TRBV19
CDR3nt: TGTGCCAGTAGTATAGATCTACCTGGGACAGATACGCAGTATTTT
CDR3aa: CASSIDLPGTDTQYF

j_gene: TRBJ2-7
d_gene: .
abundance: many
v_gene: TRBV15
CDR3nt: TGTGCCACCAGCAGAGTGGGGGGCTACGAGCAGTACTTC
CDR3aa: CATSRVGGYEQYF

j_gene: TRBJ2-1
d_gene: TRBD2
abundance: .
v_gene: TRBV5-1
CDR3nt: TGCGCCAGCAGCTTGACGTATGAGGGTAGCGGGAGGGCCATCTATGAGCAGTTCTTC
CDR3aa: CASSLTYEGSGRAIYEQFF

j_gene: TRBJ2-1
d_gene: .
abundance: many
v_gene: TRBV6-5
CDR3nt: TGTGCCAGCAGCCTAGGGCTGGGGAATGAGCAGTTCTTC
CDR3aa: CASSLGLGNEQFF

j_gene: TRBJ1-3
d_gene: .
abundance: many
v_gene: TRBV29-1
CDR3nt: TGCAGCGTTATCCCTAGTGAGCCTGGAAACACCATATATTTT
CDR3aa: CSVIPSEPGNTIYF

j_gene: TRBJ2-5
d_gene: .
abundance: many
v_gene: TRBV10-3
CDR3nt: TGTGCCATCAGTGAGTTGGTCCAAGAGACCCAGTACTTC
CDR3aa: CAISELVQETQYF

j_gene: TRBJ2-7
d_gene: TRBD2
abundance: many
v_gene: TRBV2
CDR3nt: TGTGCCAGCAGTGAAGGACTAGCGGACGCCTTAGAGCAGTACTTC
CDR3aa: CASSEGLADALEQYF

j_gene: TRBJ2-1
d_gene: .
abundance: many
v_gene: TRBV29-1
CDR3nt: TGCAGCGTTGACTACAATGAGCAGTTCTTC
CDR3aa: CSVDYNEQFF

j_gene: TRBJ2-7
d_gene: TRBD2
abundance: .
v_gene: TRBV19
CDR3nt: TGTGCCAGTAGTATAAGAGCGGGAGCTAACTACGAGCAGTACTTC
CDR3aa: CASSIRAGANYEQYF